This T cell receptor beta chain was obtained from a study of blood T cell repertoires in COVID-19. Whole-study context: The samples span acute and convalescent COVID-19 from the United States, Italy and Spain. The analysed material was cDNA or gDNA that came from T cells, B-cell-depleted T cells, or PBMCs.

Those enrolled in Seattle joined during active infection and were followed longitudinally afterward. Original handling: Reference gene primers were amplified, and this amplification served to estimate nucleated cell counts. TCRdb's copy holds only in-frame clones and misses some; the assay was immunoSEQ multiplex PCR. That table supplies the V and J calls and clone size; D and trimming were determined from the DNA. The table shows some 400,000 clones, with approximately 87% occurring only once. Trimming stripped 4 bases from V and 7 bases from J, with 20 bases between. In germline, CDR1 is SGHRS, CDR2 YFSETQ. The CDR3 runs 15 residues.

V usage is TRBV5-1 and J usage is TRBJ2-5; D not resolved. This receptor was identified in a woman younger than 45 with COVID-19, enrolled during active disease. Sequencing used peripheral blood. The DNA of the CDR3 is TGCGCCAGCAGCCCCGAGGCAGCCACAACCGGGACCCAGTACTTC. It yields the protein CASSPEAATTGTQYF.